The 13 T cell receptor beta chains below all came from one sample that was sequenced in a study of T cell changes during pregnancy in multiple sclerosis. The table came from immunoSEQ multiplex PCR; TCRdb's copy has only in-frame clones and leaves some out. Of under 75,000 clones listed, more than 75% are singletons. The starting material was peripheral blood, obtained in the third trimester of pregnancy. The receptors originated from a female donor in good health, enrolled as a control in a pregnancy study.

The chain carries TRBV25-1 and TRBJ1-4, with TRBD1 as a possible D gene (5 bases). Looked up from germline, CDR1 is MGHDK and CDR2 is SYGVNS. The CDR3 runs 16 residues. The germline V and J ends were trimmed by 2 bases and 3 bases, with 13 bases remaining between them. The CDR3 reads CASSEHQTGANEKLFF. The CDR3 DNA reads as TGTGCCAGCAGTGAACACCAGACGGGGGCTAATGAAAAACTGTTTTTT.

V gene TRBV10-2 combines with J gene TRBJ1-6; 9 positions agree with TRBD1. Germline CDR1 WSHSY, CDR2 SAAADI. This CDR3 comprises 14 residues. Trimming at V came to 4 bases and at J to 7 bases, leaving 2 bases not matched to a gene. CDR3 protein: CASSAGTGNSPLHF. DNA for the CDR3: TGCGCCAGCAGTGCCGGGACAGGGAATTCACCCCTCCACTTT.

CDR3 coding DNA: TGTGCCAGCTCACCGAGCCGGGACAGCAACTATGGCTACACCTTC. It specifies CASSPSRDSNYGYTF. The rearrangement links TRBV18 to TRBJ1-2; 7 bases are shared with TRBD1. J was trimmed by 2 bases and V by 3 bases; bases with no gene match: 6. Germline values: CDR1 KGHSH, CDR2 LQKENI. The CDR3 runs to 15 residues.

The count of this clone is one. The chain links TRBV7-3 to TRBJ2-2, with a possible D match to TRBD2 (5 bases). Germline loops: CDR1 SGHTA, CDR2 FQGTGA. V gave up 6 bases and J gave up 4 bases, with 9 bases separating them. There are 13 residues in the CDR3. This chain's CDR3 is CASRGEGTGELFF. CDR3 nucleotide sequence: TGTGCCAGCAGGGGCGAGGGCACCGGGGAGCTGTTTTTT.

The CDR3 reads CASRAGEKLFF. In DNA form, the CDR3 reads TGTGCCAGCCGGGCGGGGGAAAAACTGTTTTTT. The rearrangement links TRBV2 to TRBJ1-4; D is undetermined. The CDR3 runs to 11 residues. Trimming removed 8 bases from V and 8 bases from J, with 9 bases in between. Germline CDR1 is SNHLY and CDR2 is FYNNEI.

The chain couples TRBV6-5 to TRBJ2-7, with D perhaps TRBD1 (6 bases). The CDR3 consists of 16 residues. V was cut by 4 bases and J by 9 bases, with 25 bases left in between. Germline V gives CDR1 MNHEY, CDR2 SVGAGI. CDR3 sequence reads: CASSFPQGSRGFGQYF. As DNA, the CDR3 is TGTGCCAGCAGTTTCCCTCAGGGGTCCCGAGGATTCGGGCAGTACTTC.

This sequence joins TRBV28 and TRBJ1-6; D is uncertain. V was shortened by 4 bases and J by 1 base, with 17 bases between the two germline ends. Germline V gene lookup returns CDR1 MDHEN and CDR2 SYDVKM. The CDR3 spans 18 residues. This chain's CDR3 is CASSSHRRAESYNSPLHF. In nucleotides, the CDR3 is TGTGCCAGCAGTTCCCATCGGAGGGCTGAGTCCTATAATTCACCCCTCCACTTT.

The V gene is TRBV6-1, the J gene TRBJ1-5, with 10 bases matching TRBD1. CDR1 MNHNS and CDR2 SASEGT come from the germline V gene. The CDR3 sequence is 18 residues long. V trimming: 0 bases; J trimming: 5 bases; junction bases outside the gene matches: 10. This CDR3 reads CASSEAQGGTGDHQPQHF. CDR3 DNA: TGTGCCAGCAGTGAAGCGCAAGGAGGGACAGGGGATCATCAGCCCCAGCATTTT.

The chain couples TRBV4-3 to TRBJ2-2; D call uncertain. Germline CDR1 reads LGHNA; CDR2 reads YSLEER. There are 16 residues in the CDR3. Trimming pared 5 bases from V and 4 bases from J, leaving 17 bases between. CDR3 amino acids: CASSIRVVQVTGELFF. The CDR3 DNA is TGCGCCAGCAGCATACGAGTGGTTCAGGTCACCGGGGAGCTGTTTTTT.

This chain connects TRBV15 to TRBJ2-1; D remains unclear. Trimming removed 4 bases at V and 5 bases at J, with 15 bases between. The CDR3 length is 15 residues. Looked up from germline, CDR1 is LNHNV and CDR2 is YYDKDF (reference sequence). The CDR3 spells CATSTRSSVNNEQFF. The CDR3 DNA sequence: TGTGCCACCAGCACCCGATCAAGCGTCAACAATGAGCAGTTCTTC.

The chain combines TRBV7-2 with TRBJ1-2; 7 positions match TRBD1. Losses at the gene ends were 5 bases for V and 0 bases for J; bases not matched to a gene: 6. Germline CDR1 is SGHTA and CDR2 is FQGNSA. The CDR3 is 15 residues long. CDR3 nucleotide sequence: TGTGCCAGCAGCGTCCCGGGACAGCCTAACTATGGCTACACCTTC. This gives the protein CASSVPGQPNYGYTF.

The V gene is TRBV5-1, the J gene TRBJ1-4, with unresolved D. Germline V CDR1 and CDR2: SGHRS, YFSETQ. This CDR3 contains 14 residues. V was cut by 4 bases and J by 7 bases, with 14 bases left in between. CDR3 region: CASSNRTGGEKLFF. In nucleotides, the CDR3 is TGCGCCAGCAGCAACCGGACCGGAGGTGAAAAACTGTTTTTT.

The gene calls are TRBV5-6 and TRBJ1-1; D unresolved. Germline values: CDR1 SGHDT, CDR2 YYEEEE. V was clipped by 4 bases and J by 11 bases, with 15 bases between them. This CDR3 contains 12 residues. This CDR3 reads CASSRGPGYAFF. Written as DNA, the CDR3 is TGTGCCAGCAGCCGAGGCCCTGGGTATGCTTTCTTT.